Detailed here is one TCR beta chain. Germline CDR1 is LNHDA and CDR2 is SQIVND (reference sequence). The CDR3 spans 15 residues. V dropped 1 base and J dropped 2; count of bases not matched to a gene: 5. Authors' processing steps: The authors estimated nucleated cell counts from reference gene primer amplification. Some clones are missing from TCRdb's copy, which holds only in-frame ones; the method was immunoSEQ multiplex PCR. The V and J calls and clone size come from that table; D and trimming were worked out from the DNA. The table has about 270,000 clones, 70% to 90% seen once. This record belongs to a study of blood T cell repertoires in COVID-19.

The chain uses TRBV19 and TRBJ2-7; 7 positions match TRBD1. The sample taken for sequencing was peripheral blood. This clonotype was obtained from a woman between 65 and 79 years old with COVID-19, enrolled during active disease. The CDR3 spells CASSIGQGMAYEQYF. The CDR3, as DNA: TGTGCCAGTAGTATAGGACAGGGTATGGCCTACGAGCAGTACTTC.